Listed below are T cell receptor beta chains from one sample, sequenced in a study of T cell repertoires in cytomegalovirus infection. TCRdb called the reads again in MiXCR, with one record for every CDR3 protein. The sample records 310,000 or so distinct CDR3 sequences, roughly 23% being singletons. What was sequenced was PBMCs. The receptor set was obtained from a human donor in good health (CMV status not recorded). Some clones in this sample may be carry-over from other donors' samples. Both conserved end residues are part of each CDR3. The order of the fields is J gene, clone size, D gene, V gene, CDR3 DNA, CDR3 protein. The D gene is left open where the match is weak. Clone size is stated in some rows and not others, as once, few, many or a class when expanded.

j_gene: TRBJ2-1
abundance: many
d_gene: TRBD2
v_gene: TRBV10-3
CDR3nt: TGTGCCATCAGTGAGTCGGCGGTTCTAGCGGGAGGCGGGTACTACAATGAGCAGTTCTTC
CDR3aa: CAISESAVLAGGGYYNEQFF

j_gene: TRBJ2-5
abundance: NA
d_gene: NA
v_gene: TRBV25-1
CDR3nt: TGTGCCAGTTTGACGGTTGGTGGGACCCAGTACTTC
CDR3aa: CASLTVGGTQYF

j_gene: TRBJ2-7
abundance: few
d_gene: NA
v_gene: TRBV28
CDR3nt: TGTGCCAGCAGTTCCCTAGGATTGTACGAGCAGTACTTC
CDR3aa: CASSSLGLYEQYF

j_gene: TRBJ2-1
abundance: many
d_gene: TRBD2
v_gene: TRBV7-2
CDR3nt: TGTGCCAGCAGCTTAGTAGGACTAGACTACAATGAGCAGTTCTTC
CDR3aa: CASSLVGLDYNEQFF

j_gene: TRBJ2-2
abundance: NA
d_gene: NA
v_gene: TRBV4-3
CDR3nt: TGCGCCAGCAGCCATTCTTTAACCGGGGAGCTGTTTTTT
CDR3aa: CASSHSLTGELFF

j_gene: TRBJ2-7
abundance: few
d_gene: NA
v_gene: TRBV20-1
CDR3nt: TGCAGTGCTAGAGATCCCCCTAACGGGTGGTACTTC
CDR3aa: CSARDPPNGWYF

j_gene: TRBJ2-2
abundance: few
d_gene: TRBD2
v_gene: TRBV20-1
CDR3nt: TGCAGTGCTAGAGATCGACTAGCGGGAGTAAACACCGGGGAGCTGTTTTTT
CDR3aa: CSARDRLAGVNTGELFF

j_gene: TRBJ1-1
abundance: few
d_gene: NA
v_gene: TRBV6-2/TRBV6-3
CDR3nt: TGTGCCAGCAGTTACTCGAGCGGATGGAACACTGAAGCTTTCTTT
CDR3aa: CASSYSSGWNTEAFF

j_gene: TRBJ2-4
abundance: many
d_gene: NA
v_gene: TRBV6-2/TRBV6-3
CDR3nt: TGTGCCAGCAGTTCCTGGATAGCCAAAAACATTCAGTACTTC
CDR3aa: CASSSWIAKNIQYF

j_gene: TRBJ2-1
abundance: many
d_gene: TRBD2
v_gene: TRBV27
CDR3nt: TGTGCCAGCATAGCGGGAGAGTACAATGAGCAGTTCTTC
CDR3aa: CASIAGEYNEQFF

j_gene: TRBJ2-7
abundance: NA
d_gene: TRBD1
v_gene: TRBV28
CDR3nt: TGTGCCAGCAGTCACACAGGGGCCTACGAGCAGTACTTC
CDR3aa: CASSHTGAYEQYF

j_gene: TRBJ1-2
abundance: many
d_gene: NA
v_gene: TRBV7-2
CDR3nt: TGTGCCAGCAGCCCCCAGCAGGGTGGCTACACCTTC
CDR3aa: CASSPQQGGYTF

j_gene: TRBJ1-4
abundance: NA
d_gene: TRBD1
v_gene: TRBV19
CDR3nt: TGTGCCAGTAGAGGACAGGATTTCGCAACTAATGAAAAACTGTTTTTT
CDR3aa: CASRGQDFATNEKLFF

j_gene: TRBJ1-5
abundance: few
d_gene: TRBD1
v_gene: TRBV28
CDR3nt: TGTGCCAGCAGTTTATGGTACGACAGGGTTAGCAATCAGCCCCAGCATTTT
CDR3aa: CASSLWYDRVSNQPQHF

j_gene: TRBJ2-1
abundance: many
d_gene: NA
v_gene: TRBV7-2
CDR3nt: TGTGCCAGCAGCTTAGATCGCCAGAGGTCCTACAATGAGCAGTTCTTC
CDR3aa: CASSLDRQRSYNEQFF